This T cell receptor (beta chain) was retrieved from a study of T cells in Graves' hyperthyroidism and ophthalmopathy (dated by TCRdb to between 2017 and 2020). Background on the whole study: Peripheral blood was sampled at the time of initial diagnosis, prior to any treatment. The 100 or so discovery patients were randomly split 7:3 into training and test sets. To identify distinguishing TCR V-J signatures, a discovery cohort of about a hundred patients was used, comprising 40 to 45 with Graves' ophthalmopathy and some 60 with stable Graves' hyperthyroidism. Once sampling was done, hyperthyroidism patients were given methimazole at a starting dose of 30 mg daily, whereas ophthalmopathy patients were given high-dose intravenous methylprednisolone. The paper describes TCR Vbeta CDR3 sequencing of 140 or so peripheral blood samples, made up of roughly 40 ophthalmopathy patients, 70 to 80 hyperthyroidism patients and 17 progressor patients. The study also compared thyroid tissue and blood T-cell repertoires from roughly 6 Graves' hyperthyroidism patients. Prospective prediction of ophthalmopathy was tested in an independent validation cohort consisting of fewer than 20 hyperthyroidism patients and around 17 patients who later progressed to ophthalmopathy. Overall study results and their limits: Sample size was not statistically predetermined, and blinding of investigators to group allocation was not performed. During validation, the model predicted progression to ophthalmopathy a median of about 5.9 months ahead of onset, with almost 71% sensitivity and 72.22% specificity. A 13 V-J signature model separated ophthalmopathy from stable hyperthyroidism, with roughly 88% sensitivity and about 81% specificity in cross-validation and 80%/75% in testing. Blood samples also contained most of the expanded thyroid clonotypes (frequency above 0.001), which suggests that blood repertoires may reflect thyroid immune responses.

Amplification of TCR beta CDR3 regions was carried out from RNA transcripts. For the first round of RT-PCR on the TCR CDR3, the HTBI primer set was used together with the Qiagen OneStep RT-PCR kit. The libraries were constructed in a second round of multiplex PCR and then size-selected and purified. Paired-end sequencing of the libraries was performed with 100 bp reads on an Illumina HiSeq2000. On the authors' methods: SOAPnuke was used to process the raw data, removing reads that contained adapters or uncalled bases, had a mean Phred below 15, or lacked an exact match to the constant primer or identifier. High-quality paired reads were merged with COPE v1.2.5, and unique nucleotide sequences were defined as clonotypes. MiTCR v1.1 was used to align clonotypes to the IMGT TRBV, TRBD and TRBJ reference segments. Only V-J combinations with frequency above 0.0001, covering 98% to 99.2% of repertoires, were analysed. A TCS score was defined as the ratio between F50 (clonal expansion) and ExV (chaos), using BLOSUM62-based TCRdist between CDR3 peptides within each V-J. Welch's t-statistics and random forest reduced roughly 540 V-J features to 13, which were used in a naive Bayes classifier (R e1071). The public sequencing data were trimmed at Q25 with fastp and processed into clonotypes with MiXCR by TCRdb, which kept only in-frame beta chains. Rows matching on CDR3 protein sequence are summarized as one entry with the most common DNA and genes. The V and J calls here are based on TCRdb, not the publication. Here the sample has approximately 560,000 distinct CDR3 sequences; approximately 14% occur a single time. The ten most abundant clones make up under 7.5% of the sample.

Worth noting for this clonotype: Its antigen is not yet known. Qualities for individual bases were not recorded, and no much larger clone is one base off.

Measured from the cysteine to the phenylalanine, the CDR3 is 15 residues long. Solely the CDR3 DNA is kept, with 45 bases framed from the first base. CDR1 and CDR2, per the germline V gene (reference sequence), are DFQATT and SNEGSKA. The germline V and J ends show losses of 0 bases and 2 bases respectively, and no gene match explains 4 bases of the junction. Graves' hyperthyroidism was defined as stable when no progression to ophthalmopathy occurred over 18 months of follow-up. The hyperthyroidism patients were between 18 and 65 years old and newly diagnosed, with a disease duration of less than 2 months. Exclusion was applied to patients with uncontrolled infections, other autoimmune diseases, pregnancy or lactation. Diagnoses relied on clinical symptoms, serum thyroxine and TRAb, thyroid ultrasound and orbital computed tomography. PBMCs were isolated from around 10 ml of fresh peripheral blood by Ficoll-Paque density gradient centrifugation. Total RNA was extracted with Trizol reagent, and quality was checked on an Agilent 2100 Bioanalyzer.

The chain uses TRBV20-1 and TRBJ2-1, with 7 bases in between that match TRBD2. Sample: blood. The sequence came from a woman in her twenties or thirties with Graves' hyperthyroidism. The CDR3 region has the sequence CSARDRLATYNEQFF. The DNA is TGCAGTGCTAGAGACAGACTAGCCACCTACAATGAGCAGTTCTTC.